What follows describes a single TCR beta chain. As processed by the authors: Nucleated cell counts were estimated from reference gene primer amplification. Clones were read by immunoSEQ multiplex PCR, and TCRdb kept only the in-frame ones, dropping some. That table furnishes V, J and clone size, whereas the DNA furnished D and trimming. The data show some 210,000 clones, 75% to 90% seen once. The entry originates in a study of blood T cell repertoires in COVID-19. As for the study in general: Collection of acute and convalescent COVID-19 samples took place in the United States, Italy and Spain. T cells, B-cell-depleted T cells, or PBMCs supplied cDNA or gDNA.

Per the germline V gene, CDR1 is SQVTM and CDR2 is ANQGSEA. Trimming cost V 0 bases and J 7 bases; bases outside gene matches: 6. The length of the CDR3 is 14 residues. Sequenced sample: peripheral blood. The sequence was obtained from a woman in her thirties or forties with acute or convalescent COVID-19. The chain has TRBV29-1 and TRBJ2-1, with 7 bases identical to TRBD1. The CDR3 here is CSVEEGETGNEQFF. In nucleotides, the CDR3 is TGCAGCGTTGAAGAGGGAGAGACAGGGAATGAGCAGTTCTTC.